Listed here are 31 T cell receptor beta chains from one sample, sequenced in a study of beta chain features in type 1 diabetes. General study results and limits: Patients with Type 1 diabetes showed moderately but significantly shorter TCRB CDR3s in all four CD4+ subsets.

Every isolated RNA sample was fully reverse transcribed, so sequencing captured expressed TCRB transcripts. Libraries were prepared by immunoSEQ multiplex PCR; TCRdb keeps only in-frame clonotypes and omits some of them. The table includes fewer than 450,000 clones, around an eighth detected once. Antigens of these TCRs are unknown. Sample: naive CD4+ T cells from blood. The receptors stem from a woman between 18 and 29 years old with type 1 diabetes.

This clone was seen a few times. The chain has TRBV2 and TRBJ1-1; a possible D gene is TRBD1 (5 bases). The CDR3 runs to 14 residues. The V and J ends lost 4 bases and 4 bases respectively, with 13 bases between them. The V gene's germline CDR1 is SNHLY and CDR2 FYNNEI. The CDR3 spells CASSVQVGGTEAFF. The CDR3 DNA is TGTGCCAGCAGTGTACAGGTCGGGGGCACTGAAGCTTTCTTT.

This chain connects TRBV6-6 to TRBJ2-1; TRBD2 agrees at 13 bases. V was pared by 5 bases and J by 5 bases, with 3 bases of the junction left unmatched. Per the germline V gene, CDR1 is MNHNY and CDR2 is SVGAGI (reference sequence). This CDR3 contains 15 residues. CDR3 region: CASSVTSGRNNEQFF. CDR3 nucleotide sequence: TGTGCCAGCAGTGTGACTAGCGGGAGGAACAATGAGCAGTTCTTC.

In this sample, this clone turned up a few times. The V call is TRBV5-1, the J call TRBJ1-1; tentative D call: TRBD1 (6 bases). The germline V gene encodes CDR1 SGHRS and CDR2 YFSETQ. The CDR3 runs to 12 residues. V lost 4 bases and J lost 13, with 17 bases in between. The CDR3 sequence is CASSLDRAEGFF. The CDR3 nucleotides read TGCGCCAGCAGCCTGGACAGAGCTGAGGGTTTCTTT.

This clone has only a few counts. The chain links TRBV15 to TRBJ2-3; 13 bases fit TRBD2. The CDR3 runs to 14 residues. Trimming removed 2 bases from V and 15 bases from J; junction bases left unmatched: 8. The germline CDR1 and CDR2 sequences are LNHNV and YYDKDF (reference sequence). CDR3 residues: CATSRSTSGRNLYF. CDR3 nucleotide sequence: TGTGCCACCAGCAGATCGACTAGCGGGAGGAATCTATATTTT.

The chain recombines TRBV7-9 with TRBJ2-4; D possibly corresponds to TRBD2 (5 bases). The germline V gene has CDR1 SEHNR and CDR2 FQNEAQ (reference sequence). V lost 1 base and J lost 6, with 10 bases in between. There are 14 residues in the CDR3. As DNA, the CDR3 is TGTGCCAGCAGCTTAGTTGACGCGGGAAACATTCAGTACTTC. It encodes CASSLVDAGNIQYF.

Only a few counts were recorded for this clone. The V and J genes are TRBV5-1 and TRBJ2-1; TRBD2 matches 13 bases. Germline lookup yields CDR1 SGHRS and CDR2 YFSETQ. This CDR3 contains 15 residues. Trimming cost V 7 bases and J 5 bases; bases outside gene matches: 6. The CDR3 protein is CASRGGLAGNNEQFF. The CDR3 DNA is TGCGCCAGCCGGGGGGGACTAGCGGGAAACAATGAGCAGTTCTTC.

The chain combines TRBV7-9 with TRBJ2-3; D call uncertain. CDR3 size: 14 residues. Trimming removed 3 bases at V and 1 base at J, with 8 bases between. From germline, CDR1 is SEHNR and CDR2 FQNEAQ (reference sequence). The CDR3 region has the DNA TGTGCCAGCAGCTTTGAGTTCGGCACAGATACGCAGTATTTT. Protein product: CASSFEFGTDTQYF.

The V and J genes are TRBV9 and TRBJ2-3, with 9 bases fitting TRBD1. Per germline, CDR1 SGDLS and CDR2 YYNGEE. The CDR3 spans 15 residues. V lost 2 bases, J lost 3 bases, and 4 bases stayed unmatched. The CDR3 loop is CASSVGTGSTDTQYF. The CDR3 DNA is TGTGCCAGCAGCGTTGGGACAGGGTCGACAGATACGCAGTATTTT. Supplemented by reference TRBV9 and TRBJ2-3, the full variable domain reads DSGVTQTPKHLITATGQRVTLRCSPRSGDLSVYWYQQSLDQGLQFLIQYYNGEERAKGNILERFSAQQFPDLHSELNLSSLELGDSALYFCASSVGTGSTDTQYFGPGTRLTVL.

This clone was counted a few times. This rearrangement joins TRBV27 to TRBJ2-5, with TRBD1 matching 9 bases. The germline gives CDR1 MNHEY, CDR2 SMNVEV (reference sequence). Germline trimming cut 6 bases from V and 5 bases from J; bases unmatched to any gene: 1. This CDR3 region has 12 residues. The CDR3 DNA follows: TGTGCCAGCAGCGGACAGGGGGAGACCCAGTACTTC. It yields the protein CASSGQGETQYF.

In its sample, this clone was seen a few times. For the CDR3, the DNA is TGTGCCAGCAGTGGATGGTTGACAAGCTCTGAAGCTTTCTTT. The encoded protein is CASSGWLTSSEAFF. The chain is built from TRBV2 and TRBJ1-1; D gene unclear. There are 14 residues in the CDR3. Germline assignment: CDR1 SNHLY and CDR2 FYNNEI. V lost 4 bases and J lost 6, with 15 bases in between.

This clone was found a few times. The V and J genes are TRBV4-3 and TRBJ2-1; TRBD2 matches at 7 bases. Losses at the gene ends were 0 bases for V and 2 bases for J; bases not matched to a gene: 10. Germline loops: CDR1 LGHNA, CDR2 YSLEER. The CDR3 has 18 residues. This chain's CDR3 is CASSQDPHGTTAYNEQFF. The CDR3, as DNA: TGCGCCAGCAGCCAAGATCCCCACGGGACTACAGCCTACAATGAGCAGTTCTTC.

CDR3: CASSPFGGVGETQYF. CDR3 nucleotides: TGTGCCAGCTCACCATTCGGGGGGGTCGGAGAGACCCAGTACTTC. The V and J genes are TRBV18 and TRBJ2-5; 8 bases line up with TRBD2. The CDR3 is 15 residues long. The germline CDR1 and CDR2 sequences are KGHSH and LQKENI. The V gene end was trimmed by 2 bases and the J gene end by 4 bases; junction bases not matched to a gene: 6.

This clone was detected only a few times. The chain recombines TRBV2 with TRBJ2-1, with TRBD1 matching 11 bases. Germline values: CDR1 SNHLY, CDR2 FYNNEI. CDR3 length equals 15 residues. V lost 9 bases, J lost 4 bases, and 8 bases stayed unmatched. The CDR3 region has the DNA TGTGCCAGGCGCGGGACAGGGGGGTTTTACAATGAGCAGTTCTTC. Its protein is CARRGTGGFYNEQFF.

A remark on this clone: Other DNA sequences from this sample encode an identical CDR3 as well. The chain combines TRBV9 with TRBJ2-2, with 7 positions matching TRBD2. V shed 0 bases, J shed 5 bases, and the junction held 4 bases outside the gene matches. Germline V gene lookup returns CDR1 SGDLS and CDR2 YYNGEE. This CDR3 is 15 amino acids long. This CDR3 is CASSVGGRGTGELFF. CDR3 DNA sequence: TGTGCCAGCAGCGTAGGCGGGAGAGGGACCGGGGAGCTGTTTTTT.

This clone was detected a few times. The chain joins TRBV28 to TRBJ2-1; no reliable D call. Trimming removed 2 bases from V and 7 bases from J, with 3 bases in between. Germline V lookup: CDR1 MDHEN, CDR2 SYDVKM. This CDR3 has 11 residues. CDR3 nucleotide sequence: TGTGCCAGCAGTTTAATAAATGAGCAGTTCTTC. Encoded protein: CASSLINEQFF.

The chain has TRBV5-1 and TRBJ2-6, with 7 bases fitting TRBD1. The length of the CDR3 is 16 residues. Germline V gives CDR1 SGHRS, CDR2 YFSETQ. Trimming took 5 bases from V and 0 from J; bases not matched to a gene: 5. Here the CDR3 DNA reads TGCGCCAGCAGTCCGGGACAGACCTCTGGGGCCAACGTCCTGACTTTC. This sequence encodes CASSPGQTSGANVLTF.

This clone was observed a few times. The V call is TRBV5-4, the J call TRBJ2-4, with 12 bases fitting TRBD2. The CDR3 is made up of 17 amino acids. CDR1 and CDR2 from the germline V gene are SGHNT and YYREEE (reference sequence). Trimming removed 4 bases from V and 8 bases from J; junction bases left unmatched: 13. CDR3 nucleotide sequence: TGTGCCAGCAGCGGCAGACTAGCGGGAGTCGGTGTGGACATTCAGTACTTC. Its translation: CASSGRLAGVGVDIQYF. Full variable domain (outside the CDR3, taken from reference TRBV5-4 and TRBJ2-4): ETGVTQSPTHLIKTRGQQVTLRCSSQSGHNTVSWYQQALGQGPQFIFQYYREEENGRGNFPPRFSGLQFPNYSSELNVNALELDDSALYLCASSGRLAGVGVDIQYFGAGTRLSVL.

This clone was seen only a few times. The V and J genes are TRBV7-2 and TRBJ2-2; 7 bases match TRBD2. This CDR3 region has 16 residues. The V segment lost 1 base and the J segment 6 bases; nucleotides outside the gene matches: 8. CDR1 and CDR2 from the germline V gene are SGHTA and FQGNSA. The CDR3: CASSLVPLTSPGELFF. CDR3 sequence (DNA): TGTGCCAGCAGCTTAGTACCCCTGACTAGCCCCGGGGAGCTGTTTTTT.

This rearrangement joins TRBV18 to TRBJ2-1; D gene unclear. This CDR3 has 14 residues. The germline gives CDR1 KGHSH, CDR2 LQKENI. Trimming took off 0 bases at V and 8 bases at J, with 11 bases between the two ends. CDR3 residues: CASSPPPGTHEQFF. DNA for the CDR3: TGTGCCAGCTCACCACCCCCAGGCACTCATGAGCAGTTCTTC. Full variable domain (outside the CDR3, taken from reference TRBV18 and TRBJ2-1): NAGVMQNPRHLVRRRGQEARLRCSPMKGHSHVYWYRQLPEEGLKFMVYLQKENIIDESGMPKERFSAEFPKEGPSILRIQQVVRGDSAAYFCASSPPPGTHEQFFGPGTRLTVL.

A few counts support this clone. The J gene is TRBJ2-7, the V gene TRBV7-9; 7 nucleotides agree with TRBD2. The CDR3 covers 13 residues. Germline V lookup: CDR1 SEHNR, CDR2 FQNEAQ (reference sequence). V shed 1 base and J 4 bases; nucleotides not matched to a gene: 1. The CDR3 DNA is TGTGCCAGCAGCTTAGGCGGGGGTTACGAGCAGTACGTC. It translates to CASSLGGGYEQYV.

The chain is built from TRBV28 and TRBJ2-1, with 7 bases that match TRBD2. From germline, CDR1 is MDHEN and CDR2 SYDVKM. The CDR3 totals 16 residues. With V trimmed by 7 bases and J by 3 bases, 12 bases remained unmatched. The CDR3 DNA sequence: TGTGCCAGCACCGTGAGTAGGGCTAGCGGCTACAATGAGCAGTTCTTC. Amino acids: CASTVSRASGYNEQFF.

This clone was observed a few times. The chain has TRBV10-3 and TRBJ2-2; D call uncertain. Germline CDR1 and CDR2: ENHRY and SYGVKD. V was clipped by 3 bases and J by 5 bases, with 4 bases between them. The CDR3 consists of 12 residues. CDR3: CAISDGTGELFF. In DNA form, the CDR3 reads TGTGCCATCAGTGACGGGACCGGGGAGCTGTTTTTT.

The gene calls are TRBV27 and TRBJ2-5; TRBD2 aligns across 14 bases. Germline values: CDR1 MNHEY, CDR2 SMNVEV (reference sequence). The V and J ends lost 6 bases and 5 bases, in that order; junction bases with no gene match: 8. The CDR3 is made up of 16 amino acids. DNA for the CDR3: TGTGCCAGCAGACGACTAGCGGGAGGGCTCAGGGAGACCCAGTACTTC. Translating it yields CASRRLAGGLRETQYF.

The table lists this clone with a few counts. The V and J genes are TRBV5-1 and TRBJ1-4, with no clear D. In germline, CDR1 is SGHRS, CDR2 YFSETQ. Trimming took 1 base from V and 0 from J, leaving 4 bases between them. The CDR3 length is 14 residues. In DNA, the CDR3 is TGCGCCAGCAGCTTGCTAGCAACTAATGAAAAACTGTTTTTT. This codes for CASSLLATNEKLFF.

The chain recombines TRBV11-2 with TRBJ2-7; no clear D gene. Trimming removed 0 bases from V and 4 bases from J, with 10 bases in between. The CDR3 totals 14 residues. Germline V lookup: CDR1 SGHAT, CDR2 FQNNGV. In DNA, the CDR3 is TGTGCCAGCAGCTTAGATCGAGGAGTATACGAGCAGTACGTC. Its translation: CASSLDRGVYEQYV.

This sequence joins TRBV18 and TRBJ2-6; tentatively, D is TRBD1 (6 bases). V was pared by 2 bases and J by 2 bases, with 7 bases between. The CDR3 covers 15 residues. Germline values: CDR1 KGHSH, CDR2 LQKENI. The CDR3 spells CASSPNRAGANVLTF. The DNA for the CDR3 is TGTGCCAGCTCACCAAACAGGGCTGGGGCCAACGTCCTGACTTTC. The full variable domain, in which reference TRBV18 and TRBJ2-6 provide the parts outside the CDR3, is NAGVMQNPRHLVRRRGQEARLRCSPMKGHSHVYWYRQLPEEGLKFMVYLQKENIIDESGMPKERFSAEFPKEGPSILRIQQVVRGDSAAYFCASSPNRAGANVLTFGAGSRLTVL.

In its sample, this clone was seen a few times. CDR3 in amino acids: CACRCLRDYEQYV. CDR3 coding DNA: TGTGCCTGCCGATGTCTGCGGGACTACGAGCAGTACGTC. This chain links TRBV30 with TRBJ2-7; D might be TRBD2 (6 bases). Between the trimmed V and J ends, which lost 6 bases and 3 bases, there was a span of 15 bases. This CDR3 is 13 amino acids long. CDR1 and CDR2 (germline): GTSNPN, SVGIG (reference sequence).

This clone was detected a few times. This chain joins TRBV4-2 and TRBJ2-1; D is perhaps TRBD2 (7 bases). CDR3 length: 13 amino acids. The germline V gene has CDR1 LGHNA and CDR2 YNFKEQ. V lost 2 bases to trimming and J lost 8 bases, with 10 bases between them. This CDR3 reads CASSQSGGDEQFF. The CDR3 coding sequence is TGTGCCAGCAGCCAATCGGGGGGCGATGAGCAGTTCTTC.

This chain joins TRBV18 and TRBJ1-2; D is possibly TRBD1 (5 bases). From germline, CDR1 is KGHSH and CDR2 LQKENI. The CDR3 has 14 amino acids. The V end was cut by 3 bases, the J end by 6 bases, with 14 bases between. The CDR3 DNA reads TGTGCCAGCTCACCGCAGGGTTACTTCGATGGCTACACCTTC. Residues: CASSPQGYFDGYTF.

The chain has TRBV4-3 and TRBJ2-1; 14 bases are a match to TRBD2. Germline V lookup: CDR1 LGHNA, CDR2 YSLEER. J was trimmed by 2 bases and V by 1 base; bases with no gene match: 10. This CDR3 is 20 amino acids long. CDR3 nucleotides: TGCGCCAGCAGCCAAGTGGGAGGGACTAGCGGGAGTGTCACCTACAATGAGCAGTTCTTC. Its protein is CASSQVGGTSGSVTYNEQFF.

This clone was counted only a few times. This rearrangement joins TRBV2 to TRBJ1-5; no reliable D call. CDR1 and CDR2 from the germline V gene are SNHLY and FYNNEI. Trimming removed 4 bases at V and 3 bases at J, with 7 bases between. This CDR3 spans 13 amino acids. The CDR3 nucleotides read TGTGCCAGCAGTGCGGAGATCAATCAGCCCCAGCATTTT. Residues: CASSAEINQPQHF.